The rows below give T cell receptor beta chains drawn from one sample of a study of CXCR3-negative and CXCR3-positive naive CD8 T cells. TCRdb re-analyzed the 5' RACE reads; it lists each CDR3 protein once, without DNA. The listing contains tens of thousands of distinct CDR3 sequences. The sample consisted of naive CXCR3+ CD8+ T cells from blood. The receptors shown here come from a human donor in good health. Some clones in this sample may be carry-over from other donors' samples. Each CDR3 is given with its conserved first and last residue.

CDR3: CASRLPGREAFF
V: TRBV12-2
J: TRBJ1-1

CDR3: CASSDGTGGSYNEQFF
V: TRBV6-4
J: TRBJ2-1

CDR3: CASSPFSPGTGEAFF
V: TRBV2
J: TRBJ1-1

CDR3: CASSYPWGGRILETQYF
V: TRBV6-6
J: TRBJ2-5

CDR3: CATMDRYEQYF
V: TRBV10-3
J: TRBJ2-7

CDR3: CASSFRTGQDTGELFF
V: TRBV7-9
J: TRBJ2-2

CDR3: CSVGLDGSVTGELFF
V: TRBV29-1
J: TRBJ2-2

CDR3: CASSQDRLAGEYNEQFF
V: TRBV3-1
J: TRBJ2-1

CDR3: CASSSIYTGLQPQHF
V: TRBV28
J: TRBJ1-5

CDR3: CASSVDVSSYNEQFF
V: TRBV9
J: TRBJ2-1

CDR3: CATYSGTDTDTQYF
V: TRBV28
J: TRBJ2-3

CDR3: CASSSPGTDSYQFF
V: TRBV7-6
J: TRBJ2-1

CDR3: CASSPLGQGGETQYF
V: TRBV7-3
J: TRBJ2-5

CDR3: CASSFIGNSGHGELFF
V: TRBV28
J: TRBJ2-2

CDR3: CASSFTSPTVLSSYEQYF
V: TRBV5-8
J: TRBJ2-7

CDR3: CASSFVGSVSADTQYF
V: TRBV28
J: TRBJ2-3